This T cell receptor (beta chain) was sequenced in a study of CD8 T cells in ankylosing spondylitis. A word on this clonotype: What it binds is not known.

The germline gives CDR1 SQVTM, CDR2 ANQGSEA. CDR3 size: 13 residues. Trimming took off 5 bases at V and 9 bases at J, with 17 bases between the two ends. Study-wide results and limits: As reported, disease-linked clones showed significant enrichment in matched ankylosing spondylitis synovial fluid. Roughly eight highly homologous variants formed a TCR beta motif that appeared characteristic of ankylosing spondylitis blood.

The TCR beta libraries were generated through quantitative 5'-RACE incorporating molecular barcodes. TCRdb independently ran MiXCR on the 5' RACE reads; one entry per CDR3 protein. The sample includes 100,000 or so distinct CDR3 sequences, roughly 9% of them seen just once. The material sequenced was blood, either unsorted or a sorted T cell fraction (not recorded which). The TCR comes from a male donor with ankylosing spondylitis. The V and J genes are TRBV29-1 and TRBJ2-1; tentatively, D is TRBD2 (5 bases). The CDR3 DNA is TGCAGCGTTCCCAAGCTGACTCGGGGTGAGCAGTTCTTC. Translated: CSVPKLTRGEQFF.